This T cell receptor beta chain was sequenced during a study of T cells in Graves' hyperthyroidism and ophthalmopathy. Absent ophthalmopathy progression within 18 months defined stable Graves' hyperthyroidism. This clonotype was seen ten or more times. Its antigen is still unknown. General observations from the study: Blood shared most expanded thyroid clonotypes above 0.001.

Germline loops: CDR1 SGHAT, CDR2 FQNNGV. The CDR3 covers 15 residues. Trimming at V came to 0 bases and at J to 3 bases, leaving 5 bases not matched to a gene. RNA transcripts were the template for amplifying TCR beta CDR3 regions. A first-round RT-PCR of the TCR CDR3 used the HTBI primer set. MiXCR was run by TCRdb on the multiplex PCR reads, yielding one entry per CDR3 protein. The repertoire holds about 350,000 distinct CDR3 sequences, with approximately 15% as singletons. The sequencing sample was made of blood. The receptor was isolated from a woman younger than 45 with Graves' hyperthyroidism. The chain has TRBV11-2 and TRBJ2-7; 7 bases are a match to TRBD1. CDR3 region: CASSLEDRINYEQYF. Here the CDR3 DNA reads TGTGCCAGCAGCTTAGAGGACAGGATAAACTACGAGCAGTACTTC.